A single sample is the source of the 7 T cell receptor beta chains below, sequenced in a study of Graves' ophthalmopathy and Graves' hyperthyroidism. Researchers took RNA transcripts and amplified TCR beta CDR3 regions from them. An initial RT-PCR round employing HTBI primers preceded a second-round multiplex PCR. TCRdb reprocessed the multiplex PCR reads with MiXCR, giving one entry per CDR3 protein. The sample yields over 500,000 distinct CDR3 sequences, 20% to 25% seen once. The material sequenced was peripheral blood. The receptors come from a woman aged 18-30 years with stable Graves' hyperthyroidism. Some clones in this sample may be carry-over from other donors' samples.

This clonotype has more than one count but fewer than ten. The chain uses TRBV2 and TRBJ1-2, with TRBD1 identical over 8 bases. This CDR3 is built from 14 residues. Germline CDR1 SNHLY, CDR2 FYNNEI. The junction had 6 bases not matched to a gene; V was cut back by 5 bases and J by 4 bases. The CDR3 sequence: CASSFEDRAYGYTF. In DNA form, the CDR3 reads TGTGCCAGCAGTTTCGAGGACAGGGCCTATGGCTACACCTTC.

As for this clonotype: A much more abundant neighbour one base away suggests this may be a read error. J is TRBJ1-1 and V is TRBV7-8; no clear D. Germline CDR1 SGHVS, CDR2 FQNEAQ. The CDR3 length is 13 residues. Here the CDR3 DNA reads TGTGCCAGCAGCCCAACACGGTTAACTGAAGCTTGCTTT. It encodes CASSPTRLTEACF.

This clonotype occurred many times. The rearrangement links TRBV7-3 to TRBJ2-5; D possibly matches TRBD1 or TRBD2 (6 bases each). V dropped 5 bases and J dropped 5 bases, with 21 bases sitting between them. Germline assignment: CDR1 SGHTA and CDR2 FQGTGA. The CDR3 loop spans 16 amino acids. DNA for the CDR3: TGTGCCAGCAGCCTTTTGCCGGGGGCGGGAATTGAGACCCAGTACTTC. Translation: CASSLLPGAGIETQYF.

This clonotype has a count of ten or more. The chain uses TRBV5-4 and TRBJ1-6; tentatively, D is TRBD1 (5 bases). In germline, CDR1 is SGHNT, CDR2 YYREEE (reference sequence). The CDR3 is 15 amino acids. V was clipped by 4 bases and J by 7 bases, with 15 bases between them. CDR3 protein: CASSPQEIKNSPLHF. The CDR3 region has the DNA TGTGCCAGCAGCCCACAGGAAATCAAAAATTCACCCCTCCACTTT.

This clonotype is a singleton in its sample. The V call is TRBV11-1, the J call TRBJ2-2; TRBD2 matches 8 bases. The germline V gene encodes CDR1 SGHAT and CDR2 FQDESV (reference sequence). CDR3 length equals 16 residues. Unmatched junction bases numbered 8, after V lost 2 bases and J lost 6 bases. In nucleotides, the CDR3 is TGTGCCAGCAGCTTATCCGCGGGAGGATGGGCCGGGGAGCTGTTTTTT. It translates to CASSLSAGGWAGELFF.

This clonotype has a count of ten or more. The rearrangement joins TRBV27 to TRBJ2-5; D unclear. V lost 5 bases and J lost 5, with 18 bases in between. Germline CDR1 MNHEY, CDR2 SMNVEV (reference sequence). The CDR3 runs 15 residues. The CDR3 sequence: CASSPAVVFRETQYF. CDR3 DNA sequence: TGTGCCAGCAGTCCCGCCGTAGTTTTTCGGGAGACCCAGTACTTC.

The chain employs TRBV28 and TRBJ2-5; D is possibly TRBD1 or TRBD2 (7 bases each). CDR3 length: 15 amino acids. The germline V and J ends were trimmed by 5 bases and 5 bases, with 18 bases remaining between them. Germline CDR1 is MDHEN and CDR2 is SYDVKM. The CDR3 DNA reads TGTGCCAGCAGTCCATTCCGACAGGGAGGGGAGACCCAGTACTTC. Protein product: CASSPFRQGGETQYF. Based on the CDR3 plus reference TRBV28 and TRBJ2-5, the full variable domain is DVKVTQSSRYLVKRTGEKVFLECVQDMDHENMFWYRQDPGLGLRLIYFSYDVKMKEKGDIPEGYSVSREKKERFSLILESASTNQTSMYLCASSPFRQGGETQYFGPGTRLLVL.